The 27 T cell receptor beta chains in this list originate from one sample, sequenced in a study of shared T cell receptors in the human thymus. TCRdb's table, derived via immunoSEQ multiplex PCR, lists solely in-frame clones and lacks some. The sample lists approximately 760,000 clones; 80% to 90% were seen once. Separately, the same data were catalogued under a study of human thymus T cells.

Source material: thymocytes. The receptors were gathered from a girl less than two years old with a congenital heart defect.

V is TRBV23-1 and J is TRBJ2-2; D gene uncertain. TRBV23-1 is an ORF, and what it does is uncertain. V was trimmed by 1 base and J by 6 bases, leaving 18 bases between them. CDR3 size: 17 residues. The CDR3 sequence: CASSQFLSHTNPGELFF. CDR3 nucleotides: TGCGCCAGCAGTCAATTTCTCAGCCACACTAACCCCGGGGAGCTGTTTTTT.

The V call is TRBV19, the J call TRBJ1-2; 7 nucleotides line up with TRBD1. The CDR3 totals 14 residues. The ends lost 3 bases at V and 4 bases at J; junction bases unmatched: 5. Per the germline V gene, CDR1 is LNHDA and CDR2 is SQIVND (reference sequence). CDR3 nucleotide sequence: TGTGCCAGTAGTATCGGGACAGAGAGCTATGGCTACACCTTC. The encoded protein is CASSIGTESYGYTF.

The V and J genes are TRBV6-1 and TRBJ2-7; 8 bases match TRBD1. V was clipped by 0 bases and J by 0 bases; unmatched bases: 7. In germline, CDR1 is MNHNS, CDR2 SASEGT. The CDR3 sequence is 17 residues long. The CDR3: CASSEALTGGSSYEQYF. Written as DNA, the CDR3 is TGTGCCAGCAGTGAAGCGCTCACAGGGGGAAGCTCCTACGAGCAGTACTTC.

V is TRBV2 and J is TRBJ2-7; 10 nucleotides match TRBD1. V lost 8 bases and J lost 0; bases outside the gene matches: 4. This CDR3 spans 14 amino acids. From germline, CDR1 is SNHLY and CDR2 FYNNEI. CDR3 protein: CASARDRGSYEQYF. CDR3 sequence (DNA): TGTGCCAGCGCGCGGGACAGGGGCTCCTACGAGCAGTACTTC.

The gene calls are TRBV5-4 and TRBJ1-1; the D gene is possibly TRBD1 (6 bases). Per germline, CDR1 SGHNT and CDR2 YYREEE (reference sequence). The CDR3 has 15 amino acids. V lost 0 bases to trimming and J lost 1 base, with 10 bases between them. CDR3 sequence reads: CASSLAGDGNTEAFF. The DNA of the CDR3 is TGTGCCAGCAGCTTGGCAGGGGATGGGAACACTGAAGCTTTCTTT.

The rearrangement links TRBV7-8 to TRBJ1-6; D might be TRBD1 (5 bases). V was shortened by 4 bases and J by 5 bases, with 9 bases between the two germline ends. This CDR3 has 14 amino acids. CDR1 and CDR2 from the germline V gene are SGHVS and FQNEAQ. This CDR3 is CASSSDSHNSPLHF. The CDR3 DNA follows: TGTGCCAGCAGCTCAGACAGCCATAATTCACCCCTCCACTTT.

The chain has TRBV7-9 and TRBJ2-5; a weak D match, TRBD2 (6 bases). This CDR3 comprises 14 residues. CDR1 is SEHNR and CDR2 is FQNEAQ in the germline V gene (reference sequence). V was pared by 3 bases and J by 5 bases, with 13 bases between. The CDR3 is CASSLGREAETQYF. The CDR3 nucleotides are TGTGCCAGCAGCTTGGGCAGGGAGGCCGAGACCCAGTACTTC.

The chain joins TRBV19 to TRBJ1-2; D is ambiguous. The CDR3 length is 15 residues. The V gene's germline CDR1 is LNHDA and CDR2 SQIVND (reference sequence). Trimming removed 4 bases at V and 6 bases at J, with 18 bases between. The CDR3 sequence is CASSKRKGRGDGYTF. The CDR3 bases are TGTGCCAGTAGTAAACGAAAGGGCCGCGGGGATGGCTACACCTTC.

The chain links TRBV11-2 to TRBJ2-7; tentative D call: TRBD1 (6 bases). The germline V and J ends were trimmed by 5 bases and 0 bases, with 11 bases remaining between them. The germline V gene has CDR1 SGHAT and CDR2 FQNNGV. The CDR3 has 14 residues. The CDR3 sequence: CASSHWGLSYEQYF. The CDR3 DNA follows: TGTGCCAGCAGCCACTGGGGGCTCTCCTACGAGCAGTACTTC.

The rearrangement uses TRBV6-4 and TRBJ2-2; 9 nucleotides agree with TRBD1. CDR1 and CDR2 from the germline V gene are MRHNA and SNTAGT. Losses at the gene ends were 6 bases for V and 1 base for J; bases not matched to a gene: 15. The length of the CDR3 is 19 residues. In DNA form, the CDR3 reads TGTGCCAGCAGCGACGTCCCGGGACAGGGACGGATGAACACCGGGGAGCTGTTTTTT. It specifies CASSDVPGQGRMNTGELFF.

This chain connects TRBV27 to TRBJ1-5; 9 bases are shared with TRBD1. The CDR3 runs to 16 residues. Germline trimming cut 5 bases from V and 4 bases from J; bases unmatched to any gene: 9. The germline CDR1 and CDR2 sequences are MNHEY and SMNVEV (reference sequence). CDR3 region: CASSPSGQGLNQPQHF. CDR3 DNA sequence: TGTGCCAGCAGTCCCTCCGGACAGGGGTTAAATCAGCCCCAGCATTTT.

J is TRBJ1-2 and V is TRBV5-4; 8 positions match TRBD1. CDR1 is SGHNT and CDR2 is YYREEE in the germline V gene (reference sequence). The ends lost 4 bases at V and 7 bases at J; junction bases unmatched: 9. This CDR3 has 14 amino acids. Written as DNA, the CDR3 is TGTGCCAGCAGCCTGCGACAGGGGATTCGTGGCTACACCTTC. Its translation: CASSLRQGIRGYTF. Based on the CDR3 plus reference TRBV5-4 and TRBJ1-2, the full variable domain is ETGVTQSPTHLIKTRGQQVTLRCSSQSGHNTVSWYQQALGQGPQFIFQYYREEENGRGNFPPRFSGLQFPNYSSELNVNALELDDSALYLCASSLRQGIRGYTFGSGTRLTVV.

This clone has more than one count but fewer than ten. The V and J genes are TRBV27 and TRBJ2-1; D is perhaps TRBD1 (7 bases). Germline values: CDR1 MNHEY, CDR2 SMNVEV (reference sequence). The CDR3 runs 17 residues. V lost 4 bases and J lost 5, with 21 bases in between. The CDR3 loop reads CASSWGETGSTDNEQFF. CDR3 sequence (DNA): TGTGCCAGCAGTTGGGGGGAGACAGGGTCAACTGACAATGAGCAGTTCTTC.

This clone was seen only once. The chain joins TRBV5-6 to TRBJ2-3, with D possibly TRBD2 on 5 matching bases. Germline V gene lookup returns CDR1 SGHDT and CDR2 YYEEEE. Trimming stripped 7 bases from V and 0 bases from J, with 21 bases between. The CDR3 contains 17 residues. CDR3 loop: CASARGRPLTSTDTQYF. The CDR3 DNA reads TGTGCCAGCGCCCGAGGGCGGCCCTTAACTAGCACAGATACGCAGTATTTT. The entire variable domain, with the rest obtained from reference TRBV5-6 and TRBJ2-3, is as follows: DAGVTQSPTHLIKTRGQQVTLRCSPKSGHDTVSWYQQALGQGPQFIFQYYEEEERQRGNFPDRFSGHQFPNYSSELNVNALLLGDSALYLCASARGRPLTSTDTQYFGPGTRLTVL.

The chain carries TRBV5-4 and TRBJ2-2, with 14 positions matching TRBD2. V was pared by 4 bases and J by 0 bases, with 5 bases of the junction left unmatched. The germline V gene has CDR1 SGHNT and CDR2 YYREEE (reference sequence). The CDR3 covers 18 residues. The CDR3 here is CASSPGLAGGPNTGELFF. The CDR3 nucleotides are TGTGCCAGCAGCCCCGGACTAGCGGGGGGCCCGAACACCGGGGAGCTGTTTTTT.

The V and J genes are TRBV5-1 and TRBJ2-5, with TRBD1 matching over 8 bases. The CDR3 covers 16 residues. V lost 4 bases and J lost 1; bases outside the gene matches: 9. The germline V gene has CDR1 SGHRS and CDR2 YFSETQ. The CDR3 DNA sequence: TGCGCCAGCAGCCCTACCCAGGGGGCGTCCCAAGAGACCCAGTACTTC. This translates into CASSPTQGASQETQYF.

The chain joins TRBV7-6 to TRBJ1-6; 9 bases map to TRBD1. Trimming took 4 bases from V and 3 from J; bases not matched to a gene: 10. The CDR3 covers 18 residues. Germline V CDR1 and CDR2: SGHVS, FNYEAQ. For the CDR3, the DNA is TGTGCCAGCAGCTCCATTCCCGGGACAGGGCACTATAATTCACCCCTCCACTTT. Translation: CASSSIPGTGHYNSPLHF.

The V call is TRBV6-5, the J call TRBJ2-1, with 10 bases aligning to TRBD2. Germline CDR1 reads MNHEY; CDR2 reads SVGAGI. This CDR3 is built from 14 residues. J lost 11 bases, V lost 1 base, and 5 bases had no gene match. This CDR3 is CASSYLERGGKQFF. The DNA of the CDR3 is TGTGCCAGCAGTTACTTGGAGCGGGGGGGAAAGCAGTTCTTC.

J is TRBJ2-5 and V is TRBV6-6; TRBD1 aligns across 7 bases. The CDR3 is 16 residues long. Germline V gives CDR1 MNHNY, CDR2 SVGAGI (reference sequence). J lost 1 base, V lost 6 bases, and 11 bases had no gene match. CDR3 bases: TGTGCCAGCAGCCGCGAAACCGGACAGGCCCAAGAGACCCAGTACTTC. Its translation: CASSRETGQAQETQYF.

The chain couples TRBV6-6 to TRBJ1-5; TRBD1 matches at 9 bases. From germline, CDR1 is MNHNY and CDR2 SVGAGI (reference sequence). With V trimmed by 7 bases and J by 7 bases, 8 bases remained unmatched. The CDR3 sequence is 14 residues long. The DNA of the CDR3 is TGTGCCAGCACTTCGGGGACAGGGAGGCAGCCCCAGCATTTT. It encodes CASTSGTGRQPQHF.

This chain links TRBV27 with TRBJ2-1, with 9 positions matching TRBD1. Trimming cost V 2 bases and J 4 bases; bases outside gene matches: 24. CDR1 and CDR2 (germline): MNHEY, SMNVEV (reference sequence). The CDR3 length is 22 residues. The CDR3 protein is CASSLLKPGQGEKQSKYNEQFF. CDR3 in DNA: TGTGCCAGCAGTTTACTGAAACCGGGACAGGGCGAGAAACAAAGTAAATACAATGAGCAGTTCTTC.

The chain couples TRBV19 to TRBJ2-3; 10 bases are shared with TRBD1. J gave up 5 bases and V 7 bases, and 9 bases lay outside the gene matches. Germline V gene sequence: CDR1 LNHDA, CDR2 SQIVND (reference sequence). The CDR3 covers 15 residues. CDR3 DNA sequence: TGTGCCAGTAACCCAGACAGGGGGCTCGAAGATACGCAGTATTTT. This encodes CASNPDRGLEDTQYF.

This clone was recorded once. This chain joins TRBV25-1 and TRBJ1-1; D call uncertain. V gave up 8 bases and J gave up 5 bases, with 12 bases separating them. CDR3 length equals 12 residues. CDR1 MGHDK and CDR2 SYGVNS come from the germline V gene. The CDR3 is CASRSPRTEAFF. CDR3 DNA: TGTGCCAGCCGGAGCCCGCGGACTGAAGCTTTCTTT.

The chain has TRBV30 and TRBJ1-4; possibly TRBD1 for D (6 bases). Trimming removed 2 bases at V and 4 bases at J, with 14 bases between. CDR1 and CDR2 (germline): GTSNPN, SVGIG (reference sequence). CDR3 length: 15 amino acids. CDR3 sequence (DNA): TGTGCCTGGAGTCCCGAGGACAGTTTTAATGAAAAACTGTTTTTT. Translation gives CAWSPEDSFNEKLFF. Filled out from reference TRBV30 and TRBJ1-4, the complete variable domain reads SQTIHQWPATLVQPVGSPLSLECTVEGTSNPNLYWYRQAAGRGLQLLFYSVGIGQISSEVPQNLSASRPQDRQFILSSKKLLLSDSGFYLCAWSPEDSFNEKLFFGSGTQLSVL.

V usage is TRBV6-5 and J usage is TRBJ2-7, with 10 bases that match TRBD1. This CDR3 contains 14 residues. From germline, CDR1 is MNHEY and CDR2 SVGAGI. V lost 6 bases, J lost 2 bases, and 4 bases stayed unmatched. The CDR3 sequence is CASSTDRGPYEQYF. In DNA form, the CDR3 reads TGTGCCAGCAGCACTGACAGGGGGCCCTACGAGCAGTACTTC.

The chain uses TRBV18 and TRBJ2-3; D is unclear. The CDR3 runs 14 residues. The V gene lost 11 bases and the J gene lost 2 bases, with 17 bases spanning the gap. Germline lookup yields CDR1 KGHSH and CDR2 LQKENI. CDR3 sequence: CAASGVADTDTQYF. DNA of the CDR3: TGTGCCGCCTCCGGAGTGGCAGACACAGATACGCAGTATTTT.

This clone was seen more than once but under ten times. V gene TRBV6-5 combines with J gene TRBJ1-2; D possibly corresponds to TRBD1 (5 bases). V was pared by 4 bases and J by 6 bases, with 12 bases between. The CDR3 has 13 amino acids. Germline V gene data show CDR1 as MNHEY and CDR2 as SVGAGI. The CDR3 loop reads CASSSWTGDGYTF. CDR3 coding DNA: TGTGCCAGCAGTTCTTGGACGGGGGATGGCTACACCTTC.